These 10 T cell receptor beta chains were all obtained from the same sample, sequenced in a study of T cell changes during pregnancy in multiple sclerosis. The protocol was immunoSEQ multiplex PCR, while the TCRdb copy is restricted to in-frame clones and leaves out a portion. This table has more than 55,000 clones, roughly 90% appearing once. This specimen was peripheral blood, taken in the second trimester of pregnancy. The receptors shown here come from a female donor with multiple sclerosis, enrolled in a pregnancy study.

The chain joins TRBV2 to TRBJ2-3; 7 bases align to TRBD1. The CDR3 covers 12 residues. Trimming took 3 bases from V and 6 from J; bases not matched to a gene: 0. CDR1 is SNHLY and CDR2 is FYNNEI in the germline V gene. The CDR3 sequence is CASSDRGDTQYF. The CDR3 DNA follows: TGTGCCAGCAGTGACAGGGGGGATACGCAGTATTTT.

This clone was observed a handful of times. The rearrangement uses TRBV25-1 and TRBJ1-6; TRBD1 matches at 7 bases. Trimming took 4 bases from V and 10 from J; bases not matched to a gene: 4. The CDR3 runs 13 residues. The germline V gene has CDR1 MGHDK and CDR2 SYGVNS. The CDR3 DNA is TGTGCCAGCAGTGGCCCAGGGGGATCACCCCTCCACTTT. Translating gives CASSGPGGSPLHF. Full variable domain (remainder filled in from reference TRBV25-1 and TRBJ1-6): EADIYQTPRYLVIGTGKKITLECSQTMGHDKMYWYQQDPGMELHLIHYSYGVNSTEKGDLSSESTVSRIRTEHFPLTLESARPSHTSQYLCASSGPGGSPLHFGNGTRLTVT.

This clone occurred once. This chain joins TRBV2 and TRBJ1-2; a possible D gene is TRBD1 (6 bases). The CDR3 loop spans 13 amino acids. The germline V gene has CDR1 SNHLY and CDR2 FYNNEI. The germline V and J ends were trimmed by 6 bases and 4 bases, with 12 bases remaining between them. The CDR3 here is CASSLQGLYGYTF. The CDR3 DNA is TGTGCCAGCAGCCTTCAGGGGCTCTATGGCTACACCTTC.

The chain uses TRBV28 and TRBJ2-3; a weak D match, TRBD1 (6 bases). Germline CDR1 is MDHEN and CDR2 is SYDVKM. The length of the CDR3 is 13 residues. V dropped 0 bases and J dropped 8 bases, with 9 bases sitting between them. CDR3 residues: CASSLWGAGTQYF. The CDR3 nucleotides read TGTGCCAGCAGTTTATGGGGGGCGGGTACGCAGTATTTT.

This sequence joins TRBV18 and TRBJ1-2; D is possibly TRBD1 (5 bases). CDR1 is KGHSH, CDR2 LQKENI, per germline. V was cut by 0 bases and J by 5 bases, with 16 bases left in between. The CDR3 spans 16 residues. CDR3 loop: CASSPPGRDREYGYTF. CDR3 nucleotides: TGTGCCAGCTCACCACCGGGACGAGATCGGGAGTATGGCTACACCTTC.

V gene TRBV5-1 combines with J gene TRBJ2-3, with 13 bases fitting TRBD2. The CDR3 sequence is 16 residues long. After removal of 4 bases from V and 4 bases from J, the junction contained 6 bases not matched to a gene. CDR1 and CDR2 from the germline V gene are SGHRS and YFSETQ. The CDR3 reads CASSPGLAGEADTQYF. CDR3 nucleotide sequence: TGCGCCAGCAGCCCCGGACTAGCGGGGGAAGCAGATACGCAGTATTTT.

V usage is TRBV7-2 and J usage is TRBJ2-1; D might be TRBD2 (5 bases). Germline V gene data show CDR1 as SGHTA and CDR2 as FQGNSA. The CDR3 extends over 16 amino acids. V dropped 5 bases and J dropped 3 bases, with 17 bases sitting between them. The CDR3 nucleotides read TGTGCCAGCAGCACCGGGCGGGTTTCGGGCTACAATGAGCAGTTCTTC. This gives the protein CASSTGRVSGYNEQFF.

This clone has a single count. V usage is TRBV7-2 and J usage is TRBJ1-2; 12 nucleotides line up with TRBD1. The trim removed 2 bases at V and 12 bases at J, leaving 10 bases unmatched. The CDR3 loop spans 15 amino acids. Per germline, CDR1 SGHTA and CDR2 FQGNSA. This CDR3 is CASSLYAGTGGANTF. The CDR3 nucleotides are TGTGCCAGCAGCTTATACGCCGGGACAGGGGGCGCAAACACCTTC.

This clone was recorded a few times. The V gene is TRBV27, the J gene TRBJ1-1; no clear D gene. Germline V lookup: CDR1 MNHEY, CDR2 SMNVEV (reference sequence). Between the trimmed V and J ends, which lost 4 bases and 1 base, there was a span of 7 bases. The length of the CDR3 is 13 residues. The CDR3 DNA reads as TGTGCCAGCAGTTCCCAACAGAACACTGAAGCTTTCTTT. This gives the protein CASSSQQNTEAFF.

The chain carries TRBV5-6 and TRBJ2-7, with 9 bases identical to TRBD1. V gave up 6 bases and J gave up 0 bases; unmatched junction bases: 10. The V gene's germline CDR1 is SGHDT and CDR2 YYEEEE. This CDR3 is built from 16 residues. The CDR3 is CASTETGQGSSYEQYF. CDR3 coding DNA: TGTGCCAGCACCGAAACGGGACAGGGCAGCTCCTACGAGCAGTACTTC.